A single sample gave rise to the 17 T cell receptor beta chains below, sequenced in a study of blood T cell repertoires in COVID-19 (dated by TCRdb to 2020 to 2021). The receptor library was made with the immunoSEQ multiplex PCR assay. Entries here come from immuneACCESS through TCRdb and include only in-frame sequences with V and J called. Some clones fail to appear in such tables; in the studies checked, an unresolved V gene covers under half of the shortfall, and the cause of the remainder is unknown. Here the sample has a few hundred thousand clones; roughly 88% occur a single time. Around 1.5% of the sample lies in the top ten. Material: peripheral blood. The source of these receptors is a woman aged 45-60 years with acute or convalescent COVID-19.

The chain employs TRBV30 and TRBJ2-1, with D possibly TRBD2 on 5 matching bases. CDR3 length equals 13 residues. The V gene lost 3 bases and the J gene lost 3 bases, with 9 bases spanning the gap. Germline V CDR1 and CDR2: GTSNPN, SVGIG (reference sequence). The CDR3 here is CAWSPTSYNEQFF. The CDR3 DNA sequence: TGTGCCTGGAGCCCTACTAGCTACAATGAGCAGTTCTTC.

The chain couples TRBV24-1 to TRBJ2-7; 7 bases match TRBD2. The germline V gene has CDR1 KGHDR and CDR2 SFDVKD. Germline trimming cut 5 bases from V and 4 bases from J; bases unmatched to any gene: 19. This CDR3 has 18 amino acids. CDR3 region: CATSGPIPDSRGVYEQYF. Written as DNA, the CDR3 is TGTGCCACCAGTGGCCCCATACCTGACAGTCGGGGGGTATACGAGCAGTACTTC.

This clone has more than one count but fewer than ten. The rearrangement links TRBV29-1 to TRBJ2-5, with 8 bases fitting TRBD2. The J segment lost 5 bases and the V segment lost 4 bases, leaving 3 bases of the junction unmatched. CDR3 length equals 12 residues. Germline V lookup: CDR1 SQVTM, CDR2 ANQGSEA. The CDR3 reads CSVVTSGETQYF. Here the CDR3 DNA reads TGCAGCGTTGTAACTAGCGGTGAGACCCAGTACTTC. Full variable domain (remainder filled in from reference TRBV29-1 and TRBJ2-5): SAVISQKPSRDICQRGTSLTIQCQVDSQVTMMFWYRQQPGQSLTLIATANQGSEATYESGFVIDKFPISRPNLTFSTLTVSNMSPEDSSIYLCSVVTSGETQYFGPGTRLLVL.

This chain connects TRBV29-1 to TRBJ2-1; 8 nucleotides agree with TRBD2. The germline gives CDR1 SQVTM, CDR2 ANQGSEA. The CDR3 extends over 13 amino acids. Unmatched junction bases numbered 8, after V lost 3 bases and J lost 10 bases. The CDR3 DNA follows: TGCAGCGTTGAGGAGGAAGCGGGAGTCGAGCAGTTCTTC. It yields the protein CSVEEEAGVEQFF.

The chain combines TRBV28 with TRBJ2-3; D is undetermined. Trimming removed 3 bases from V and 0 bases from J, with 13 bases in between. The CDR3 extends over 16 amino acids. CDR1 and CDR2 from the germline V gene are MDHEN and SYDVKM. The CDR3 DNA is TGTGCCAGCAGTTTCCTAGTCCGAACTAGCACAGATACGCAGTATTTT. It encodes CASSFLVRTSTDTQYF.

The CDR3 region has the DNA TGCAGCGTTGACTACGGGGTCTACAATGAGCAGTTCTTC. Protein: CSVDYGVYNEQFF. This chain connects TRBV29-1 to TRBJ2-1, with D possibly matching TRBD2 (5 bases). The germline V gene has CDR1 SQVTM and CDR2 ANQGSEA. CDR3 length: 13 residues. V was shortened by 3 bases and J by 3 bases, with 9 bases between the two germline ends.

In the case of this clone: Germline and junction disagree at one end, which may indicate a read error. The CDR3 reads CTSSRGEEKLFF. The CDR3 DNA follows: TGTACCAGCAGTCGTGGTGAGGAAAAACTGTTTTTT. The chain recombines TRBV28 with TRBJ1-4; D not certain. Germline assignment: CDR1 MDHEN and CDR2 SYDVKM. This CDR3 has 12 amino acids.

The J gene is TRBJ2-2, the V gene TRBV5-1; the match to TRBD1 covers 9 bases. Trimming removed 4 bases from V and 0 bases from J; junction bases left unmatched: 4. This CDR3 has 16 residues. Germline CDR1 is SGHRS and CDR2 is YFSETQ. This CDR3 is CASSEDRGSNTGELFF. The CDR3 DNA reads as TGCGCCAGCAGCGAGGACAGGGGATCGAACACCGGGGAGCTGTTTTTT.

The CDR3 DNA sequence: TGTGCCAGCAGCTCTCAGGGCGGTTTTAGCGAAAAACTGTTTTTT. It specifies CASSSQGGFSEKLFF. V is TRBV7-9 and J is TRBJ1-4, with D maybe TRBD1 (5 bases). The germline V and J ends were trimmed by 4 bases and 8 bases, with 17 bases remaining between them. The germline V gene has CDR1 SEHNR and CDR2 FQNEAQ (reference sequence). CDR3 length equals 15 residues.

The chain joins TRBV7-2 to TRBJ2-4; maybe TRBD2 (5 bases). The V gene lost 5 bases and the J gene lost 5 bases, with 13 bases spanning the gap. This CDR3 has 14 residues. Germline lookup yields CDR1 SGHTA and CDR2 FQGNSA. CDR3 sequence: CASSRGRGQNIQYF. The CDR3 DNA reads TGTGCCAGCAGCCGTGGTCGGGGTCAAAACATTCAGTACTTC.

J is TRBJ2-7 and V is TRBV11-2, with 7 nucleotides matching TRBD1. CDR1 and CDR2 (germline): SGHAT, FQNNGV. V shed 8 bases, J shed 3 bases, and the junction held 7 bases outside the gene matches. CDR3 length equals 13 residues. CDR3 in amino acids: CASRPGQFYEQYF. The CDR3 nucleotides are TGTGCCAGCCGACCGGGACAGTTCTACGAGCAGTACTTC.

The V call is TRBV11-2, the J call TRBJ2-7; the D gene is possibly TRBD1 (5 bases). V was pared by 1 base and J by 3 bases, with 7 bases between. This CDR3 is 13 amino acids long. The germline V gene has CDR1 SGHAT and CDR2 FQNNGV. CDR3: CASSLAGYYEQYF. CDR3 in DNA: TGTGCCAGCAGCTTAGCAGGGTACTACGAGCAGTACTTC. Full variable domain (missing parts from reference TRBV11-2 and TRBJ2-7): EAGVAQSPRYKIIEKRQSVAFWCNPISGHATLYWYQQILGQGPKLLIQFQNNGVVDDSQLPKDRFSAERLKGVDSTLKIQPAKLEDSAVYLCASSLAGYYEQYFGPGTRLTVT.

The chain joins TRBV7-3 to TRBJ2-1, with TRBD1 matching 8 bases. The CDR3 is 14 residues long. With V trimmed by 3 bases and J by 5 bases, 3 bases remained unmatched. The germline CDR1 and CDR2 sequences are SGHTA and FQGTGA. CDR3 amino acids: CASSLGQVDNEQFF. The DNA for the CDR3 is TGTGCCAGCAGCTTGGGACAGGTAGACAATGAGCAGTTCTTC.

V usage is TRBV30 and J usage is TRBJ2-7; possibly TRBD2 for D (6 bases). Germline V gives CDR1 GTSNPN, CDR2 SVGIG (reference sequence). The CDR3 covers 18 residues. V was pared by 2 bases and J by 5 bases, with 28 bases between. The CDR3 region is CAWSHKGIPSVLSDEQYF. The CDR3 coding sequence is TGTGCCTGGAGTCATAAGGGGATCCCTAGCGTCCTTAGCGACGAGCAGTACTTC.

This chain uses TRBV5-1 with TRBJ2-7, with TRBD2 matching 7 bases. In germline, CDR1 is SGHRS, CDR2 YFSETQ. This CDR3 is 15 amino acids long. V dropped 2 bases and J dropped 1; count of bases not matched to a gene: 6. The CDR3 region is CASSFKTSWSYEQYF. Here the CDR3 DNA reads TGCGCCAGCAGCTTTAAGACTAGCTGGTCCTACGAGCAGTACTTC. Full variable domain (missing parts from reference TRBV5-1 and TRBJ2-7): KAGVTQTPRYLIKTRGQQVTLSCSPISGHRSVSWYQQTPGQGLQFLFEYFSETQRNKGNFPGRFSGRQFSNSRSEMNVSTLELGDSALYLCASSFKTSWSYEQYFGPGTRLTVT.

The chain recombines TRBV2 with TRBJ1-2; D not resolved. The V end lost 0 bases, the J end lost 4 bases, and 9 bases lay between the germline ends. The V gene's germline CDR1 is SNHLY and CDR2 FYNNEI. This CDR3 has 14 residues. The CDR3 DNA follows: TGTGCCAGCAGTGAAGCAGACGGACTCTATGGCTACACCTTC. Protein sequence: CASSEADGLYGYTF.

This clone has only a few counts. V gene TRBV5-1 combines with J gene TRBJ2-5, with no clear D. The CDR3 sequence is 12 residues long. CDR1 and CDR2 (germline): SGHRS, YFSETQ. The V and J ends lost 0 bases and 2 bases respectively, with 2 bases between them. CDR3 sequence (DNA): TGCGCCAGCAGCTTGGTACAAGAGACCCAGTACTTC. Translated, it gives CASSLVQETQYF.